Listed below are T cell receptor beta chains from one sample, sequenced in a study of shared clonotypes between healthy human individuals. Only in-frame clones appear in the TCRdb table, and some are missing; sequencing was by immunoSEQ multiplex PCR. The repertoire holds under 2,000,000 clones, with just under 95% as singletons. Input material: naive CD8+ T cells sorted from blood. These receptor sequences come from a man younger than 35 in good health. Both conserved end residues are part of each CDR3. A D gene is named only where the DNA matches it firmly. Clone size is shown for a subset of rows, as once, few, many or a class of expanded clone.

clone size,V gene,J gene,D gene,CDR3 DNA,CDR3 protein
few,TRBV18,TRBJ1-1,TRBD1,TGTGCCAGCTCATCGACAGGGTATGGGACTGAAGCTTTCTTT,CASSSTGYGTEAFF
-,TRBV7-8,TRBJ2-7,-,TGTGCCAGCAGCTTCCGGAGGGACTCCTACGAGCAGTACTTC,CASSFRRDSYEQYF
few,TRBV27,TRBJ2-7,-,TGTGCCGTAGGGTACCCTGAGCAGTACTTC,CAVGYPEQYF
-,TRBV5-6,TRBJ1-5,-,TGTGCCAGCAGCTTGGGCGGGTACGGGGATCAGCCCCAGCATTTT,CASSLGGYGDQPQHF
few,TRBV5-8,TRBJ2-7,-,TGTGCCAGCAGGATCACCTACGAGCAGTACTTC,CASRITYEQYF
-,TRBV5-1,TRBJ1-1,TRBD1,TGCGCCAGCAGCTTCTGGACAGGGTCCGACACTGAAGCTTTCTTT,CASSFWTGSDTEAFF
-,TRBV7-9,TRBJ2-5,-,TGTGCCAGCAGCCCCCCCCTGCAGGGCGTATACCAAGAGACCCAGTACTTC,CASSPPLQGVYQETQYF
-,TRBV4-1,TRBJ1-1,-,TGCGCCAGCAGCCAAGACGAACTGAAAGCTTTCTTT,CASSQDELKAFF
-,TRBV13,TRBJ2-7,-,TGTGCCAGCAGCTTAGAATCCGGGCAGGGAAGCCCCTACGAGCAGTACTTC,CASSLESGQGSPYEQYF
-,TRBV7-2,TRBJ2-7,-,TGTGCCAGCAGCTCCGGGGTCGAGGAGCAGTACTTC,CASSSGVEEQYF
-,TRBV27,TRBJ2-7,-,TGTGCCAGCAGTTCCCACGGAGACGAGCAGTACTTC,CASSSHGDEQYF
-,TRBV27,TRBJ1-3,TRBD1,TGTGCCAGCAGGGGACAGGCTTTCTCTGGAAACACCATATATTTT,CASRGQAFSGNTIYF